Listed here is a single T cell receptor (beta chain). No antigen is known for it. TCRdb fed the reads into MiXCR, producing one record per CDR3 protein. The sample records about 310,000 distinct CDR3 sequences, around 25% being singletons. Trimming took 7 bases from V and 0 from J, leaving 19 bases between them. The CDR3 has 18 residues. CDR1 is SGHAT, CDR2 FQNNGV, per germline. The sample is drawn from a study of T cell repertoires in cytomegalovirus infection. The source of this sequence is a human donor in good health (CMV status not recorded). Some clones in this sample may be carry-over from other donors' samples. Sequencing was performed on cultured PBMCs, taken from culture after CMV antigen stimulation. V usage is TRBV11-2 and J usage is TRBJ2-6; tentative D call: TRBD1 (6 bases). The CDR3 spells CASTPLTGIPSGANVLTF. The CDR3 DNA sequence: TGTGCCAGCACCCCCCTCACAGGGATTCCCTCTGGGGCCAACGTCCTGACTTTC.